The T cell receptor (beta chain) under discussion was sequenced for a study of control samples from healthy donors and cancer patients. This table comes from immunoSEQ multiplex PCR, and its TCRdb copy is limited to in-frame clones, with some not included. The table records fewer than 95,000 clones, around nine tenths of them present only once. The CDR3 is made up of 14 amino acids. With 7 bases removed from V and 5 bases from J, the gap between germline ends came to 15 bases. Germline CDR1 reads LNHDA; CDR2 reads SQIVND (reference sequence). This TCR derives from a man aged 25-45 years in good health. Sequencing was carried out using blood. The genes are TRBV19 and TRBJ1-5; no clear D gene. CDR3 in DNA: TGTGCCAGTAATGACGGGCTCGACGATCAGCCCCAGCATTTT. Amino acids: CASNDGLDDQPQHF.